A selection of T cell receptor beta chains follows, all from one sample in a study of control samples from healthy donors and cancer patients. Here immunoSEQ multiplex PCR was the method, and the copy in TCRdb shows in-frame clones only, minus some. This table holds roughly 130,000 clones, about nine tenths found once. The specimen was blood. The receptors shown here come from a man between 18 and 35 years old in good health. CDR3s leave out the opening cysteine and the closing phenylalanine or tryptophan. Part of the rows lack a size; the others show once, few, many or a class for expanded clones.

CDR3	length	V	size	J
ASSLVGQAETQY	12	TRBV7-9	NA	TRBJ2-5
AISEVYVSSNYGYT	14	TRBV10-3	few	TRBJ1-2
ASSLDPSGGLTDTQY	15	TRBV11-2	NA	TRBJ2-3
ASSQDLRLAGVGEQY	15	TRBV4-1	NA	TRBJ2-7
ASSLGGSRPYNEQF	14	TRBV7-9	NA	TRBJ2-1
ASSLAQYNEQF	11	TRBV11-3	NA	TRBJ2-1
ASSLASSSGDYEQY	14	TRBV7-6	NA	TRBJ2-7
ASSQGQGVEKLF	12	TRBV5-4	NA	TRBJ1-4
ASSYLQAPGQPQH	13	TRBV6-6	NA	TRBJ1-5
ASNRGASGANVLT	13	TRBV6-5	once	TRBJ2-6
ASSLRRTVNQPQH	13	TRBV28	few	TRBJ1-5
ASSFPGDDGYT	11	TRBV12-3/TRBV12-4	NA	TRBJ1-2
SVEATGASYNEQF	13	TRBV29-1	NA	TRBJ2-1
ASSDGTGALNQPQH	14	TRBV6-1	once	TRBJ1-5
ASSYSQGTAIEQF	13	TRBV6-5	NA	TRBJ2-1
ASSYTGTSGREQF	13	TRBV7-3	NA	TRBJ2-1
ASSPRAKNIQY	11	TRBV12-3/TRBV12-4	NA	TRBJ2-4
AWSEQGNQPQH	11	TRBV30	NA	TRBJ1-5
SVGLGDGGDLYGYT	14	TRBV29-1	NA	TRBJ1-2
ATSDFAAGVTDTQY	14	TRBV24-1	NA	TRBJ2-3
AWSVKGGGNTIY	12	TRBV30	NA	TRBJ1-3
ASSYAGSTDTQY	12	TRBV6-5	once	TRBJ2-3
AGSQPQGSSYEQY	13	TRBV3-1/TRBV3-2	once	TRBJ2-7
ASSRTVNTEAF	11	TRBV4-1	NA	TRBJ1-1
ASSVAGGAGELF	12	TRBV19	once	TRBJ2-2
SVDYGTETYNEQF	13	TRBV29-1	NA	TRBJ2-1
ASSSLDRGPENTEAF	15	TRBV28	NA	TRBJ1-1
ASSRGSGANVLT	12	TRBV3-1/TRBV3-2	NA	TRBJ2-6
ASSYGTAYGYT	11	TRBV28	NA	TRBJ1-2
ASSLSSEQF	9	TRBV7-2	NA	TRBJ2-1
ASSTDSYEQY	10	TRBV6-1	once	TRBJ2-7
ASKDRYTEAF	10	TRBV19	NA	TRBJ1-1
ASSFNLDGYT	10	TRBV28	NA	TRBJ1-2
ARSFDRPLAKNIQY	14	TRBV25-1	NA	TRBJ2-4
AISEGQANQPQH	12	TRBV10-3	NA	TRBJ1-5
ASSQGTDTQY	10	TRBV3-1/TRBV3-2	NA	TRBJ2-3
ASSANRGEELF	11	TRBV9	NA	TRBJ1-4
ASSSSTDTQY	10	TRBV9	NA	TRBJ2-3
SVYDLAGTGELF	12	TRBV29-1	NA	TRBJ2-2
ASSLPIGQGNNEQF	14	TRBV28	NA	TRBJ2-1
ASSSYLDTQY	10	TRBV7-2	NA	TRBJ2-3
ASGRTGTGLISRADTQY	17	TRBV12-5	once	TRBJ2-3
ASRQAGSSYEQY	12	TRBV7-9	NA	TRBJ2-7
ASSAPGSGNTIY	12	TRBV28	NA	TRBJ1-3
ASSVGGDPDTQY	12	TRBV9	few	TRBJ2-3
ASSRQGDKNIQY	12	TRBV6-6	NA	TRBJ2-4
ATSGGTSGSTGANVLT	16	TRBV24-1	NA	TRBJ2-6
ASSAAAGTEAF	11	TRBV6-4	NA	TRBJ1-1
ASSSRTGQETQY	12	TRBV11-3	NA	TRBJ2-5
ASSPAGGGGAGNEQF	15	TRBV4-2	once	TRBJ2-1
ASSQAPGQGGETQY	14	TRBV4-3	NA	TRBJ2-5
ASSVEGQPQH	10	TRBV9	once	TRBJ1-5
ASSPQGSLARRHNEQF	16	TRBV11-2	NA	TRBJ2-1
ASSQVAGGSPNEQF	14	TRBV4-1	NA	TRBJ2-1
ASSETEPGLAGGEQF	15	TRBV10-2	NA	TRBJ2-1